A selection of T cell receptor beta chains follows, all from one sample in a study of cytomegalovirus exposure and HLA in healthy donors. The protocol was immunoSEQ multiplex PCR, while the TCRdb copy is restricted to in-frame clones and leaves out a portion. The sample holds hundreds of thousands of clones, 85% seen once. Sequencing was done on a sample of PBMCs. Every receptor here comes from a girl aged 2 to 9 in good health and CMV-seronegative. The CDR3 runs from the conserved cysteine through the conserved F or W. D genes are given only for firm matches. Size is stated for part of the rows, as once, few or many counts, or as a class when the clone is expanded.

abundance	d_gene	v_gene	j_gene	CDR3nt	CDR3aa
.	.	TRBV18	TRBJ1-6	TGTGCCAGCTCACCAGGCGGGAGCTCCTATAATTCACCCCTCCACTTT	CASSPGGSSYNSPLHF
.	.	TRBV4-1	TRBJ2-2	TGCGCCAGCAGCCCGAGAGGGACAACGAACACCGGGGAGCTGTTTTTT	CASSPRGTTNTGELFF
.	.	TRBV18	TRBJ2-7	TGTGCCAGCTCATTAGACCGCCTGAGCGAGCAGTACTTC	CASSLDRLSEQYF
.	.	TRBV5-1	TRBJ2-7	TGCGCCAGCAGCCAAGACCGTAGCGTGCAGTACTTC	CASSQDRSVQYF
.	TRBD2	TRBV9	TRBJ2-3	TGTGCCAGCAGCGCAGCGGGGGTCACAGATACGCAGTATTTT	CASSAAGVTDTQYF
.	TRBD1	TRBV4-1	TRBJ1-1	TGCGCCAGCAGCCAAAGGACAGGAAATATGAACACTGAAGCTTTCTTT	CASSQRTGNMNTEAFF
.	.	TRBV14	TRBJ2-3	TGTGCCAGCAGCCAAGAGAGTTGGACAGATACGCAGTATTTT	CASSQESWTDTQYF
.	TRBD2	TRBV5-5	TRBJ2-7	TGTGCCCCTCGCGGGGGTAAGCAGTACTTC	CAPRGGKQYF
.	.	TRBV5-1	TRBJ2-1	TGCGCCAGCAGCTTGGTTTTAACTAGTCCCTACAATGAGCAGTTCTTC	CASSLVLTSPYNEQFF
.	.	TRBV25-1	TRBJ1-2	TGTGCCAGCAGTGCGATCAACGGGAGGGAGACCTTC	CASSAINGRETF
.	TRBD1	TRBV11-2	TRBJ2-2	TGTGCCAGCAGCTTAATGGCAGGGGGAGTGGCCGGGGAGCTGTTTTTT	CASSLMAGGVAGELFF
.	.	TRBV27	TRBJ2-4	TGTGCCAGTCGGGGTACAAGGGAACAAAACATTCAGTACTTC	CASRGTREQNIQYF
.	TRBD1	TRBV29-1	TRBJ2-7	TGCAGCGTCGGGGGGACAGGGAAGGGGAGTCCCTACGAGCAGTACTTC	CSVGGTGKGSPYEQYF
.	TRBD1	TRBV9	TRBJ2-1	TGTGCCAGCAGCCCTCGGACAGGAGTCCAAAATGAGCAGTTCTTC	CASSPRTGVQNEQFF
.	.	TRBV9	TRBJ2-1	TGTGCCAGCAGGGGGCCAGGCTCAAGCTCCTACAATGAGCAGTTCTTC	CASRGPGSSSYNEQFF
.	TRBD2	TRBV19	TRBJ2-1	TGTGCCAGTAGTATACCCCGGGGACTAGGGGTCAATGAGCAGTTCTTC	CASSIPRGLGVNEQFF
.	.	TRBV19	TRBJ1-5	TGTGCCAGTTCCCAGACAGACCTTAGCAATCAGCCCCAGCATTTT	CASSQTDLSNQPQHF
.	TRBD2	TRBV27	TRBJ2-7	TGTGCCAGCAGTTACACCGGGACTAGCTTCTACGAGCAGTACTTC	CASSYTGTSFYEQYF
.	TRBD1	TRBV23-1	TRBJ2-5	TGCGCCAGCAGTCACCCGGGACAGGGGGCCAGGGAGACCCAGTACTTC	CASSHPGQGARETQYF
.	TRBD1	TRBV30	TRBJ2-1	TGTGCCTGGAGTCCAGGGGGCCTTGTGAGCTCCTACAATGAGCAGTTCTTC	CAWSPGGLVSSYNEQFF
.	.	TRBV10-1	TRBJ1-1	TGCGCCGCAAGCCGGGAAATGAACACTGAAGCTTTCTTT	CAASREMNTEAFF
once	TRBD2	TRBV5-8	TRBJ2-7	TGTGCCAGCAGCTTGGGGAGCGGGGGCTACGAGCAGTACTTC	CASSLGSGGYEQYF
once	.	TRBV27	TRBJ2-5	TGTGCCAGCAGAGGACAGGGGGAACTAGCGGGAGATTGGGGGGAGACCCAGTACTTC	CASRGQGELAGDWGETQYF
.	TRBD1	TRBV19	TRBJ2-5	TGTGCCAGTAGTATAGGACAGGGCCAAGAGACCCAGTACTTC	CASSIGQGQETQYF
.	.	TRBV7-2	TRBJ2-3	TGTGCCAGCAGCTTACCAGGCCGAACAGATACGCAGTATTTT	CASSLPGRTDTQYF
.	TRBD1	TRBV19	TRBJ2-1	TGTGCCAGTAGGCAGACAGGGACCTCCTACAATGAGCAGTTCTTC	CASRQTGTSYNEQFF
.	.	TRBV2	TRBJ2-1	TGTGCCAGCAGCGCCCGGGGGGCGGGGAGGTCCGAGCAGTTCTTC	CASSARGAGRSEQFF
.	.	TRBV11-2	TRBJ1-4	TGTGCCAGCAGCTTTCTTCTAGGGGATGAGAAACTGTTTTTT	CASSFLLGDEKLFF
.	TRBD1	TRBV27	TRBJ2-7	TGTGCCAGCAGTCCCGACAGGGGGCTCGACGAGCAGTACTTC	CASSPDRGLDEQYF